The present T cell receptor (beta chain) was sequenced within a study of blood T cell repertoires in COVID-19. The repertoire was sequenced with immunoSEQ multiplex PCR; TCRdb's copy has only in-frame clones and lacks some. The data show tens of thousands of clones, with nearly 90% seen just once and 1.5% to 2% held by the top ten. V lost 5 bases and J lost 0, with 17 bases in between. Per the germline V gene, CDR1 is SEHNR and CDR2 is FQNEAQ (reference sequence). This CDR3 comprises 17 residues. Sequenced material: peripheral blood. V usage is TRBV7-9 and J usage is TRBJ1-5; possibly TRBD1 for D (5 bases). This receptor was identified in a man aged 60 to 69 with acute or convalescent COVID-19. CDR3: CASSPLQGIGSNQPQHF. The CDR3 region has the DNA TGTGCCAGCAGCCCACTCCAGGGAATCGGTAGCAATCAGCCCCAGCATTTT.